Described below is a single T cell receptor beta chain sequence and its context. The CDR3 contains 15 residues. The germline CDR1 and CDR2 sequences are MDHEN and SYDVKM. Germline trimming cut 7 bases from V and 11 bases from J; bases unmatched to any gene: 9. Here immunoSEQ multiplex PCR was the method, and the copy in TCRdb shows in-frame clones only, minus some. This sample has roughly 47,000 clones; around 89% occur once, and the top ten carry 0.95% to 1.5%. The data were taken from a study of T cell changes during pregnancy in multiple sclerosis. The chain carries TRBV28 and TRBJ2-2; 14 bases are a match to TRBD2. The sample in question was CD4+ T cells from peripheral blood mononuclear cells, obtained after pregnancy. This clonotype was sampled from a female donor with multiple sclerosis, enrolled in a pregnancy study. The CDR3 sequence: CASTPGLAGGPELFF. CDR3 bases: TGTGCCAGCACCCCAGGACTAGCGGGAGGACCCGAGCTGTTTTTT.